These 7 T cell receptor beta chains came from one sample sequenced in a study of blood T cell repertoires in COVID-19. Clones were sequenced by immunoSEQ multiplex PCR, and TCRdb holds only the in-frame ones, with some missing. The repertoire holds roughly 100,000 clones, with approximately 84% as singletons. Material for sequencing was peripheral blood. The source is a human donor in a cohort sampled during active COVID-19.

The rearrangement joins TRBV16 to TRBJ2-7, with 8 bases matching TRBD1. Germline V gene data show CDR1 as KGHSY and CDR2 as FQNENV. V shed 7 bases, J shed 4 bases, and the junction held 6 bases outside the gene matches. This CDR3 region has 13 residues. The CDR3 coding sequence is TGTGCCAGCACCATGGACAGGGAGTACGAGCAGTACTTC. This encodes CASTMDREYEQYF.

The sample holds one count of this clone. The chain recombines TRBV5-4 with TRBJ2-2; 10 nucleotides align to TRBD2. The CDR3 consists of 15 residues. Germline loops: CDR1 SGHNT, CDR2 YYREEE (reference sequence). Trimming cost V 3 bases and J 6 bases; bases outside gene matches: 5. CDR3 region: CASSSSGGAAGELFF. Written as DNA, the CDR3 is TGTGCCAGCAGCTCAAGCGGGGGGGCGGCCGGGGAGCTGTTTTTT.

This rearrangement joins TRBV2 to TRBJ2-5; the D gene is possibly TRBD1 (6 bases). From germline, CDR1 is SNHLY and CDR2 FYNNEI. Trimming took 4 bases from V and 4 from J, leaving 10 bases between them. This CDR3 has 13 residues. The CDR3 sequence is CASSGTARETQYF. The CDR3 DNA is TGTGCCAGCAGTGGGACAGCGAGAGAGACCCAGTACTTC.

The chain has TRBV7-2 and TRBJ2-5, with 7 positions matching TRBD2. The V and J ends lost 7 bases and 5 bases, in that order; junction bases with no gene match: 7. Germline V gene data show CDR1 as SGHTA and CDR2 as FQGNSA. This CDR3 has 13 amino acids. The CDR3 bases are TGTGCCAGCACCCTCCGGGGGGTGGAGACCCAGTACTTC. This codes for CASTLRGVETQYF. Filled out from reference TRBV7-2 and TRBJ2-5, the complete variable domain reads GAGVSQSPSNKVTEKGKDVELRCDPISGHTALYWYRQSLGQGLEFLIYFQGNSAPDKSGLPSDRFSAERTGGSVSTLTIQRTQQEDSAVYLCASTLRGVETQYFGPGTRLLVL.

The rearrangement joins TRBV4-1 to TRBJ1-4, with 10 bases fitting TRBD1. Germline trimming cut 3 bases from V and 7 bases from J; bases unmatched to any gene: 5. Germline V gene sequence: CDR1 MGHRA, CDR2 YSYEKL. The CDR3 contains 15 residues. CDR3 in DNA: TGCGCCAGCAGCCAGCCGGGACAGGGGTTTGAAAAACTGTTTTTT. Translating gives CASSQPGQGFEKLFF.

The genes are TRBV30 and TRBJ1-1, with TRBD1 identical over 11 bases. This CDR3 is 15 amino acids long. Germline CDR1 GTSNPN, CDR2 SVGIG (reference sequence). The ends lost 1 base at V and 7 bases at J; junction bases unmatched: 8. CDR3 sequence: CAWSGHWTGGYEAFF. The CDR3 bases are TGTGCCTGGAGTGGTCATTGGACAGGGGGCTATGAAGCTTTCTTT. The full variable domain, rest sourced from reference TRBV30 and TRBJ1-1, is SQTIHQWPATLVQPVGSPLSLECTVEGTSNPNLYWYRQAAGRGLQLLFYSVGIGQISSEVPQNLSASRPQDRQFILSSKKLLLSDSGFYLCAWSGHWTGGYEAFFGQGTRLTVV.

This clone has just a few counts. J is TRBJ1-2 and V is TRBV9; D remains unclear. The CDR3 sequence is 14 residues long. The V gene's germline CDR1 is SGDLS and CDR2 YYNGEE. V was clipped by 3 bases and J by 8 bases, with 17 bases between them. The CDR3 loop reads CASSDDPNPRGYTF. The CDR3 nucleotides are TGTGCCAGCAGCGACGACCCTAACCCTAGGGGCTACACCTTC. The whole variable domain, filled in from reference TRBV9 and TRBJ1-2, reads DSGVTQTPKHLITATGQRVTLRCSPRSGDLSVYWYQQSLDQGLQFLIQYYNGEERAKGNILERFSAQQFPDLHSELNLSSLELGDSALYFCASSDDPNPRGYTFGSGTRLTVV.